This T cell receptor (beta chain) came from a study of identical twins. TCRdb called the 5' RACE reads again in MiXCR, with one record for every CDR3 protein. The sample consists of a few hundred thousand distinct CDR3 sequences, approximately 18% of them appearing once. Germline lookup yields CDR1 DFQATT and CDR2 SNEGSKA (reference sequence). CDR3 length: 15 residues. Trimming took 2 bases from V and 1 from J, leaving 12 bases between them. This chain connects TRBV20-1 to TRBJ2-1; D remains unclear. The TCR comes from a man in his fifties in good health. The sample taken for sequencing was naive T cells sorted from blood. The CDR3 spells CSARPLTPSYNEQFF. The CDR3 DNA reads TGCAGTGCTAGACCTCTAACGCCATCCTACAATGAGCAGTTCTTC.